These T cell receptor beta chains were read from a single sample in a study of siplizumab effects on memory and regulatory T cells. This table comes from immunoSEQ multiplex PCR, and its TCRdb copy is limited to in-frame clones, with some not included. Of 100,000 or so clones listed, 93% are singletons. Sequencing was performed on CD4+ T cells sorted from blood. These receptors were obtained from a human donor in good health. Each CDR3 is given with its conserved first and last residue. The order of the fields is CDR3 protein, CDR3 DNA, J gene, V gene, clone size, D gene. A D gene is named only where the DNA matches it firmly. The size of a clone is reported for some rows only, either as once, few or many, or as a class for expanded clones.

CDR3 protein: CASSAGGGGPNTGELFF; CDR3 DNA: TGTGCCAGCAGCGCAGGAGGGGGCGGACCGAACACCGGGGAGCTGTTTTTT; J gene: TRBJ2-2; V gene: TRBV9; clone size: NA; D gene: NA
CDR3 protein: CAWSRARDQPQHF; CDR3 DNA: TGTGCCTGGAGCCGGGCGAGGGATCAGCCCCAGCATTTT; J gene: TRBJ1-5; V gene: TRBV30; clone size: NA; D gene: NA
CDR3 protein: CASSPDTLQETQYF; CDR3 DNA: TGTGCTAGCAGTCCAGACACGTTACAAGAGACCCAGTACTTC; J gene: TRBJ2-5; V gene: TRBV7-7; clone size: NA; D gene: NA
CDR3 protein: CASSQDRQAQPQHF; CDR3 DNA: TGCGCCAGCAGCCAAGACCGACAGGCTCAGCCCCAGCATTTT; J gene: TRBJ1-5; V gene: TRBV4-1; clone size: NA; D gene: NA
CDR3 protein: CAWKGGALTEAFF; CDR3 DNA: TGTGCCTGGAAGGGAGGGGCTCTAACTGAAGCTTTCTTT; J gene: TRBJ1-1; V gene: TRBV30; clone size: NA; D gene: NA
CDR3 protein: CASSLMGDTQYF; CDR3 DNA: TGTGCCAGCAGCTTAATGGGGGATACGCAGTATTTT; J gene: TRBJ2-3; V gene: TRBV7-3; clone size: NA; D gene: NA
CDR3 protein: CASSPAAVVNQPQHF; CDR3 DNA: TGCGCCAGCAGCCCCGCGGCAGTCGTTAATCAGCCCCAGCATTTT; J gene: TRBJ1-5; V gene: TRBV4-1; clone size: few; D gene: NA
CDR3 protein: CASSLDRAGNNSPLHF; CDR3 DNA: TGTGCCAGCAGCTTAGATCGAGCAGGGAATAATTCACCCCTCCACTTT; J gene: TRBJ1-6; V gene: TRBV11-2; clone size: NA; D gene: NA
CDR3 protein: CASSPGTGRADTQYF; CDR3 DNA: TGCGCCAGCAGCCCCGGGACAGGGAGGGCAGATACGCAGTATTTT; J gene: TRBJ2-3; V gene: TRBV5-1; clone size: NA; D gene: TRBD1
CDR3 protein: CASSRTASHGNTIYF; CDR3 DNA: TGTGCCAGCTCCCGGACAGCCTCCCATGGAAACACCATATATTTT; J gene: TRBJ1-3; V gene: TRBV18; clone size: NA; D gene: NA
CDR3 protein: CAWSLGPDHGYTF; CDR3 DNA: TGTGCCTGGAGTCTCGGTCCCGACCATGGCTACACCTTC; J gene: TRBJ1-2; V gene: TRBV30; clone size: NA; D gene: NA
CDR3 protein: CARDRDGGEKLFF; CDR3 DNA: TGTGCCCGCGACAGGGATGGAGGTGAAAAACTGTTTTTT; J gene: TRBJ1-4; V gene: TRBV7-3; clone size: NA; D gene: TRBD1
CDR3 protein: CASSLHNRQFNQPQHF; CDR3 DNA: TGTGCCAGCAGCTTACATAACCGACAGTTCAATCAGCCCCAGCATTTT; J gene: TRBJ1-5; V gene: TRBV11-1; clone size: once; D gene: NA
CDR3 protein: CASSIWGLETQYF; CDR3 DNA: TGTGCCAGCAGTATATGGGGGTTGGAGACCCAGTACTTC; J gene: TRBJ2-5; V gene: TRBV13; clone size: once; D gene: NA
CDR3 protein: CASTPTGSEGYTF; CDR3 DNA: TGTGCCAGTACCCCGACAGGGTCGGAGGGCTACACCTTC; J gene: TRBJ1-2; V gene: TRBV19; clone size: once; D gene: TRBD1
CDR3 protein: CASVKETQYF; CDR3 DNA: TGTGCCAGCGTAAAAGAGACCCAGTACTTC; J gene: TRBJ2-5; V gene: TRBV6-1; clone size: NA; D gene: NA
CDR3 protein: CATSRDGKMNTEAFF; CDR3 DNA: TGTGCCACCAGCAGAGATGGGAAGATGAACACTGAAGCTTTCTTT; J gene: TRBJ1-1; V gene: TRBV15; clone size: NA; D gene: NA
CDR3 protein: CASSQTGTSYETQYF; CDR3 DNA: TGCGCCAGCAGCCAAACCGGGACTAGCTATGAGACCCAGTACTTC; J gene: TRBJ2-5; V gene: TRBV4-1; clone size: NA; D gene: TRBD2
CDR3 protein: CASYAEGQGNYGYTF; CDR3 DNA: TGTGCCAGCTACGCTGAAGGACAGGGAAACTATGGCTACACCTTC; J gene: TRBJ1-2; V gene: TRBV28; clone size: NA; D gene: TRBD1
CDR3 protein: CASSMLAGGPYEQYF; CDR3 DNA: TGTGCCAGCAGCATGCTAGCGGGAGGGCCCTACGAGCAGTACTTC; J gene: TRBJ2-7; V gene: TRBV5-4; clone size: NA; D gene: TRBD2
CDR3 protein: CATSRTRTSEKGPIKNIQYF; CDR3 DNA: TGTGCCACCAGCAGAACACGGACTAGCGAGAAGGGGCCTATCAAAAACATTCAGTACTTC; J gene: TRBJ2-4; V gene: TRBV15; clone size: NA; D gene: TRBD2
CDR3 protein: CASGQDRGDEQFF; CDR3 DNA: TGTGCTAGTGGTCAGGACAGGGGCGATGAGCAGTTCTTC; J gene: TRBJ2-1; V gene: TRBV12-5; clone size: NA; D gene: TRBD1
CDR3 protein: CASSLVTTGELFF; CDR3 DNA: TGCGCCAGCAGCTTGGTAACCACCGGGGAGCTGTTTTTT; J gene: TRBJ2-2; V gene: TRBV5-1; clone size: once; D gene: NA
CDR3 protein: CASHRGMTGELFF; CDR3 DNA: TGCGCCAGCCATAGGGGGATGACCGGGGAGCTGTTTTTT; J gene: TRBJ2-2; V gene: TRBV10-2; clone size: NA; D gene: NA
CDR3 protein: CASSEGAGSSYNSPLHF; CDR3 DNA: TGTGCCAGCAGTGAAGGGGCCGGGAGCTCCTATAATTCACCCCTCCACTTT; J gene: TRBJ1-6; V gene: TRBV6-1; clone size: NA; D gene: NA
CDR3 protein: CASSETGVGNTIYF; CDR3 DNA: TGTGCCAGCAGTGAAACAGGGGTGGGGAACACCATATATTTT; J gene: TRBJ1-3; V gene: TRBV2; clone size: NA; D gene: TRBD1
CDR3 protein: CASSPQGPNAGELFF; CDR3 DNA: TGTGCCAGTAGTCCCCAGGGGCCGAACGCCGGGGAGCTGTTTTTT; J gene: TRBJ2-2; V gene: TRBV19; clone size: NA; D gene: NA
CDR3 protein: CAWSPGTSGTDTQYF; CDR3 DNA: TGTGCCTGGAGCCCCGGGACTAGCGGCACAGATACGCAGTATTTT; J gene: TRBJ2-3; V gene: TRBV30; clone size: NA; D gene: TRBD2
CDR3 protein: CASSYLRGSPLHF; CDR3 DNA: TGTGCCAGCAGTTATTTAAGGGGATCACCCCTCCACTTT; J gene: TRBJ1-6; V gene: TRBV6-5; clone size: NA; D gene: NA
CDR3 protein: CASSSGAREQEQFF; CDR3 DNA: TGTGCCAGCAGCTCTGGGGCCCGCGAGCAAGAGCAGTTCTTC; J gene: TRBJ2-1; V gene: TRBV7-9; clone size: NA; D gene: NA
CDR3 protein: CASSVDLMTGELFF; CDR3 DNA: TGTGCCAGCAGCGTAGATCTAATGACCGGGGAGCTGTTTTTT; J gene: TRBJ2-2; V gene: TRBV9; clone size: once; D gene: NA
CDR3 protein: CASSVAHFGDYGYTF; CDR3 DNA: TGTGCCAGCAGCGTAGCCCACTTCGGGGACTATGGCTACACCTTC; J gene: TRBJ1-2; V gene: TRBV21-1; clone size: NA; D gene: NA
CDR3 protein: CASSPRDSHSPLHF; CDR3 DNA: TGTGCCAGCAGCCCTAGGGACAGTCATTCACCCCTCCACTTT; J gene: TRBJ1-6; V gene: TRBV7-2; clone size: once; D gene: TRBD1
CDR3 protein: CASSPDRQETQYF; CDR3 DNA: TGCGCCAGCAGCCCGGACAGGCAAGAGACCCAGTACTTC; J gene: TRBJ2-5; V gene: TRBV5-1; clone size: NA; D gene: TRBD1
CDR3 protein: CASSYSGTDNSPLHF; CDR3 DNA: TGTGCCAGCAGTTACTCCGGGACAGATAATTCACCCCTCCACTTT; J gene: TRBJ1-6; V gene: TRBV6-5; clone size: NA; D gene: TRBD1
CDR3 protein: CASSVEWEAYEQYF; CDR3 DNA: TGTGCCAGCAGCGTAGAGTGGGAGGCCTACGAGCAGTACTTC; J gene: TRBJ2-7; V gene: TRBV9; clone size: NA; D gene: NA
CDR3 protein: CASGGPQGTDTQYF; CDR3 DNA: TGTGCCAGCGGGGGACCGCAGGGCACAGATACGCAGTATTTT; J gene: TRBJ2-3; V gene: TRBV6-5; clone size: NA; D gene: NA
CDR3 protein: CAISESGTSGDEQYF; CDR3 DNA: TGTGCCATCAGTGAGTCAGGGACTAGCGGAGACGAGCAGTACTTC; J gene: TRBJ2-7; V gene: TRBV10-3; clone size: once; D gene: TRBD2
CDR3 protein: CASSYMGLGSNTEAFF; CDR3 DNA: TGTGCCAGCAGTTATATGGGGTTGGGGTCGAACACTGAAGCTTTCTTT; J gene: TRBJ1-1; V gene: TRBV6-5; clone size: NA; D gene: NA
CDR3 protein: CASSDVGASTDTQYF; CDR3 DNA: TGTGCCAGCAGTGATGTGGGGGCTAGCACAGATACGCAGTATTTT; J gene: TRBJ2-3; V gene: TRBV6-4; clone size: NA; D gene: NA
CDR3 protein: CASSLRGQMNTEAFF; CDR3 DNA: TGTGCCAGCAGCCTGCGGGGACAGATGAACACTGAAGCTTTCTTT; J gene: TRBJ1-1; V gene: TRBV7-9; clone size: NA; D gene: TRBD1
CDR3 protein: CASAIDQAGRNNQPQHF; CDR3 DNA: TGTGCCAGCGCCATAGACCAGGCGGGACGCAACAATCAGCCCCAGCATTTT; J gene: TRBJ1-5; V gene: TRBV27; clone size: NA; D gene: NA
CDR3 protein: CASSPTGTGEQYF; CDR3 DNA: TGTGCCAGCAGTCCCACAGGGACGGGGGAGCAGTACTTC; J gene: TRBJ2-7; V gene: TRBV25-1; clone size: NA; D gene: NA
CDR3 protein: CASSSTVSYEQYF; CDR3 DNA: TGTGCCAGCAGCTCGACAGTCTCTTACGAGCAGTACTTC; J gene: TRBJ2-7; V gene: TRBV7-2; clone size: NA; D gene: NA
CDR3 protein: CASNQAHSYNEQFF; CDR3 DNA: TGTGCCAGTAATCAGGCCCACTCCTACAATGAGCAGTTCTTC; J gene: TRBJ2-1; V gene: TRBV19; clone size: NA; D gene: NA
CDR3 protein: CASSQEDSNQPQHF; CDR3 DNA: TGCGCCAGCAGCCAGGAGGATAGCAATCAGCCCCAGCATTTT; J gene: TRBJ1-5; V gene: TRBV4-1; clone size: NA; D gene: NA
CDR3 protein: CASKDRKNTGELFF; CDR3 DNA: TGTGCCAGCAAGGACAGGAAGAACACCGGGGAGCTGTTTTTT; J gene: TRBJ2-2; V gene: TRBV7-2; clone size: NA; D gene: TRBD1
CDR3 protein: CASSPAGVPEKLFF; CDR3 DNA: TGTGCCAGCAGCCCGGCGGGCGTCCCGGAAAAACTGTTTTTT; J gene: TRBJ1-4; V gene: TRBV7-2; clone size: NA; D gene: NA
CDR3 protein: CASSPRGDTEAFF; CDR3 DNA: TGCGCCAGCAGCCCCAGGGGGGACACTGAAGCTTTCTTT; J gene: TRBJ1-1; V gene: TRBV5-1; clone size: once; D gene: TRBD1
CDR3 protein: CASSVLPGQPYNEQFF; CDR3 DNA: TGCGCCAGCAGCGTTTTACCGGGACAGCCTTACAATGAGCAGTTCTTC; J gene: TRBJ2-1; V gene: TRBV5-1; clone size: NA; D gene: TRBD1
CDR3 protein: CASSYSFASTDTQYF; CDR3 DNA: TGTGCCAGCAGCTACAGCTTCGCTAGCACAGATACGCAGTATTTT; J gene: TRBJ2-3; V gene: TRBV6-6; clone size: NA; D gene: NA
CDR3 protein: CASSSPDKSRETQYF; CDR3 DNA: TGTGCCAGCAGCTCGCCTGACAAGAGCAGGGAGACCCAGTACTTC; J gene: TRBJ2-5; V gene: TRBV7-3; clone size: NA; D gene: NA
CDR3 protein: CASSLGHNQPQHF; CDR3 DNA: TGTGCCAGCAGCCTGGGCCACAATCAGCCCCAGCATTTT; J gene: TRBJ1-5; V gene: TRBV11-2; clone size: few; D gene: NA
CDR3 protein: CASSSSGAIYNEQFF; CDR3 DNA: TGTGCCAGCAGCTCTAGCGGGGCGATCTACAATGAGCAGTTCTTC; J gene: TRBJ2-1; V gene: TRBV11-2; clone size: once; D gene: TRBD2
CDR3 protein: CASSLEAGNEQFF; CDR3 DNA: TGCGCCAGCAGCTTGGAAGCCGGGAATGAGCAGTTCTTC; J gene: TRBJ2-1; V gene: TRBV5-1; clone size: NA; D gene: NA
CDR3 protein: CSVEVGDKLFF; CDR3 DNA: TGCAGCGTTGAGGTAGGAGACAAACTGTTTTTT; J gene: TRBJ1-4; V gene: TRBV29-1; clone size: NA; D gene: NA
CDR3 protein: CASNAGRDSLKGNYGYTF; CDR3 DNA: TGCGCCAGCAACGCAGGGCGGGACTCCTTAAAGGGGAACTATGGCTACACCTTC; J gene: TRBJ1-2; V gene: TRBV23-1; clone size: NA; D gene: NA